The present T cell receptor beta chain was sequenced within a study of human T cells and chemical hapten exposure. Across the whole study: Sensitization applied 2% DPC to approximately 2 cm by approximately 2 cm of upper inner arm skin.

The time point was: pre-sensitization, week 0. Specified treatment: therapeutic diphenylcyclopropenone sensitization with weekly scalp DPC. The study's findings and limits: The immune response of these alopecia patients might not match healthy individuals'.

This clonotype was detected a few times. What it binds is unknown. TCRdb reanalysed the RACE reads using MiXCR and keeps one entry per CDR3 protein. This sample has fewer than 350,000 distinct CDR3 sequences, with almost 8% found just once. CDR3 length equals 18 residues. Trimming took 4 bases from V and 4 from J, leaving 22 bases between them. CDR1 is MNHNY, CDR2 SVGAGI, per germline (reference sequence). This chain connects TRBV6-6 to TRBJ2-2; possible D gene TRBD1, 5 bases. Sequences were derived from whole blood, sampled in connection with sensitization to the hapten diphenylcyclopropenone (DPC). This TCR came from a man younger than 35 with alopecia areata. Some clones in this sample may be carry-over from other donors' samples. The DNA of the CDR3 is TGTGCCAGCAGTTCCCACGGTGGCAGGGCCTTGACCACCGGGGAGCTGTTTTTT. This translates into CASSSHGGRALTTGELFF.